This TCR beta chain is drawn from a study of cytomegalovirus exposure and HLA in healthy donors. 60 Vbeta and 13 Jbeta primers were used in PCR. Profiled with immunoSEQ multiplex PCR; TCRdb holds only in-frame clones, not every one. The sample records approximately 150,000 clones, around three quarters being singletons. The CDR3 is made up of 14 amino acids. Germline V gene sequence: CDR1 SGHRS, CDR2 YFSETQ. The ends were cut back, 3 bases at V and 1 base at J, with 10 bases in the middle. The TCR originated in a man aged 40-50 years in good health and CMV-seronegative. This chain connects TRBV5-1 to TRBJ1-1; D not resolved. The material sequenced was PBMCs. The CDR3 loop reads CASSWMRENTEAFF. For the CDR3, the DNA is TGCGCCAGCAGCTGGATGCGGGAGAACACTGAAGCTTTCTTT.